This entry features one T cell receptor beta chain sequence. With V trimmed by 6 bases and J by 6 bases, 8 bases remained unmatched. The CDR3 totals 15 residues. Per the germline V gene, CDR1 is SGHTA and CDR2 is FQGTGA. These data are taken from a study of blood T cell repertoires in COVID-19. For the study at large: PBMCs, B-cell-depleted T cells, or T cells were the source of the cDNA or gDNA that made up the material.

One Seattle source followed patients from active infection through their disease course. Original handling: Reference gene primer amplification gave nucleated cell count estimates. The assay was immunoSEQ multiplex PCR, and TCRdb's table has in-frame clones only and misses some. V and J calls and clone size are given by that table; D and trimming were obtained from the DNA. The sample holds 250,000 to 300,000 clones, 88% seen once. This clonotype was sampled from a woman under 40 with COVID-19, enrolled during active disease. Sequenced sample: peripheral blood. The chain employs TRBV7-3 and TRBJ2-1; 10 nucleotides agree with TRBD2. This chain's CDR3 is CASSLGTSAINEQFF. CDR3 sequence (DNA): TGTGCCAGCAGTCTTGGGACTAGCGCTATCAATGAGCAGTTCTTC.